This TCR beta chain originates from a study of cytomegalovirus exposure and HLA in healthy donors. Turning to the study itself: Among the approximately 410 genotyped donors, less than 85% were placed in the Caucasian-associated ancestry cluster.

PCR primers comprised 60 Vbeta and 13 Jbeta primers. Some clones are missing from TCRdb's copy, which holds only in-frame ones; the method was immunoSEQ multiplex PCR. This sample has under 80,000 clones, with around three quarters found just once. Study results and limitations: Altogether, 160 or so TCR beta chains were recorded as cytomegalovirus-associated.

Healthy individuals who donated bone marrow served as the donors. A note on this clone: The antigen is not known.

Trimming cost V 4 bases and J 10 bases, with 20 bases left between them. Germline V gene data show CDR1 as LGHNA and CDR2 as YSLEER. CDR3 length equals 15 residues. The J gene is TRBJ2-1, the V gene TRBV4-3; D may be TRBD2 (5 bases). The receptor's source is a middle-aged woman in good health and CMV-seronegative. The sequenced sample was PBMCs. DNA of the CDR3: TGCGCCAGCAGCCTAACCGCGGGTCCCCTCTGGGAGCAGTTCTTC. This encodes CASSLTAGPLWEQFF.